These 10 T cell receptor beta chains share one sample of origin, sequenced in a study of shared clonotypes between healthy human individuals. CD45RO-negative, CCR7-positively selected cells formed the naive CD8 fraction, excluding terminally differentiated effector memory CD45RA+ cells. The table came from immunoSEQ multiplex PCR; TCRdb's copy has only in-frame clones and leaves some out. The sample has about 1,900,000 clones, approximately 95% seen once. The sample was naive CD8+ T cells sorted from blood. Receptor source: a man between 18 and 35 years old in good health.

With regard to this clone: Other DNA variants within this sample encode the same CDR3. The chain couples TRBV2 to TRBJ2-7; D tentatively reads TRBD1 or TRBD2 (5 bases each). CDR3 length equals 14 residues. Germline V lookup: CDR1 SNHLY, CDR2 FYNNEI. V was clipped by 4 bases and J by 0 bases, with 10 bases between them. CDR3 nucleotides: TGTGCCAGCAGTGTGTCAGGGAGCTCCTACGAGCAGTACTTC. Its protein product is CASSVSGSSYEQYF.

The rearrangement links TRBV11-3 to TRBJ2-1; D call uncertain. The V gene lost 1 base and the J gene lost 10 bases, with 11 bases spanning the gap. Germline V gene sequence: CDR1 SGHNT, CDR2 YENEEA. This CDR3 has 13 amino acids. CDR3 nucleotide sequence: TGTGCCAGCAGCTTAGCTAACTCCCGGGAGCAGTTCTTC. It yields the protein CASSLANSREQFF.

The V gene is TRBV10-2, the J gene TRBJ2-7; D is unresolved. Deletions cut 5 bases from V and 0 bases from J, with 5 bases between. Germline V gives CDR1 WSHSY, CDR2 SAAADI. The CDR3 covers 12 residues. CDR3 bases: TGCGCCAGCAGTCCTAGCTCCTACGAGCAGTACTTC. It translates to CASSPSSYEQYF.

The CDR3 DNA reads as TGTGCCATCAGGCCGGGACAGGTGGATTCACCCCTCCACTTT. Protein: CAIRPGQVDSPLHF. The chain has TRBV10-3 and TRBJ1-6, with TRBD1 matching 8 bases. V lost 6 bases, J lost 8 bases, and 6 bases stayed unmatched. CDR3 length: 14 amino acids. Germline loops: CDR1 ENHRY, CDR2 SYGVKD.

The chain links TRBV27 to TRBJ1-3, with D possibly TRBD1 on 5 matching bases. The V and J ends lost 2 bases and 0 bases respectively, with 8 bases between them. Per germline, CDR1 MNHEY and CDR2 SMNVEV (reference sequence). This CDR3 is built from 15 residues. CDR3 bases: TGTGCCAGCAGTTTACGGGGGTACTCTGGAAACACCATATATTTT. It encodes CASSLRGYSGNTIYF.

For this clone: The sample contains more than one DNA sequence encoding this CDR3. This chain uses TRBV19 with TRBJ1-2, with TRBD1 identical over 9 bases. The CDR3 is made up of 13 amino acids. V lost 6 bases, J lost 2 bases, and 1 base stayed unmatched. Looked up from germline, CDR1 is LNHDA and CDR2 is SQIVND (reference sequence). The CDR3, as DNA: TGTGCCAGTAGAACAGGGGGCAACTATGGCTACACCTTC. Protein sequence: CASRTGGNYGYTF. Complete variable domain (other parts from reference TRBV19 and TRBJ1-2): DGGITQSPKYLFRKEGQNVTLSCEQNLNHDAMYWYRQDPGQGLRLIYYSQIVNDFQKGDIAEGYSVSREKKESFPLTVTSAQKNPTAFYLCASRTGGNYGYTFGSGTRLTVV.

The CDR3 DNA follows: TGTGCCAGCAGCCAACCCCCCGATACGCAGTATTTT. Translated, it gives CASSQPPDTQYF. The chain uses TRBV4-2 and TRBJ2-3; no reliable D call. CDR1 and CDR2 from the germline V gene are LGHNA and YNFKEQ. This CDR3 is 12 amino acids long. V lost 2 bases to trimming and J lost 6 bases, with 6 bases between them.

This clone was counted between two and nine times. At the DNA level, this CDR3 is encoded by other sequences in the same sample as well. The J gene is TRBJ2-5, the V gene TRBV6-5; no firm D call. Germline V gives CDR1 MNHEY, CDR2 SVGAGI. The CDR3 totals 10 residues. V was clipped by 6 bases and J by 4 bases, with 3 bases between them. The CDR3 protein is CASRGETQYF. CDR3 nucleotides: TGTGCCAGCAGAGGAGAGACCCAGTACTTC.

The V and J genes are TRBV6-5 and TRBJ2-3, with 7 nucleotides matching TRBD2. After removal of 5 bases from V and 4 bases from J, the junction contained 6 bases not matched to a gene. Germline loops: CDR1 MNHEY, CDR2 SVGAGI. This CDR3 comprises 14 residues. The CDR3: CASSATSEADTQYF. CDR3 sequence (DNA): TGTGCCAGCAGTGCCACTAGCGAAGCAGATACGCAGTATTTT.

Only one count was recorded for this clone. The chain couples TRBV28 to TRBJ1-1; D gene uncertain. Between the trimmed V and J ends, which lost 10 bases and 1 base, there was a span of 7 bases. Germline loops: CDR1 MDHEN, CDR2 SYDVKM. The CDR3 sequence is 11 residues long. The CDR3 loop is CATGRNTEAFF. The CDR3 region has the DNA TGTGCCACCGGACGGAACACTGAAGCTTTCTTT.